The present T cell receptor (beta chain) was sequenced within a study of HIV-infected patients and healthy controls. One entry per CDR3 protein results from TCRdb running MiXCR on the 5' RACE reads. The sample consists of roughly 68,000 distinct CDR3 sequences, 15% to 20% of them appearing once. The germline gives CDR1 DFQATT, CDR2 SNEGSKA (reference sequence). Trimming cost V 1 base and J 0 bases; bases outside gene matches: 13. The CDR3 consists of 19 residues. The source is a human donor in good health. Sequencing was carried out using CD4+ T cells from blood. This chain links TRBV20-1 with TRBJ2-1; the match to TRBD2 covers 9 bases. The CDR3 sequence is CSARGASGVDRPSYNEQFF. CDR3 nucleotides: TGCAGTGCTAGAGGGGCTAGCGGGGTAGACCGGCCCTCCTACAATGAGCAGTTCTTC.